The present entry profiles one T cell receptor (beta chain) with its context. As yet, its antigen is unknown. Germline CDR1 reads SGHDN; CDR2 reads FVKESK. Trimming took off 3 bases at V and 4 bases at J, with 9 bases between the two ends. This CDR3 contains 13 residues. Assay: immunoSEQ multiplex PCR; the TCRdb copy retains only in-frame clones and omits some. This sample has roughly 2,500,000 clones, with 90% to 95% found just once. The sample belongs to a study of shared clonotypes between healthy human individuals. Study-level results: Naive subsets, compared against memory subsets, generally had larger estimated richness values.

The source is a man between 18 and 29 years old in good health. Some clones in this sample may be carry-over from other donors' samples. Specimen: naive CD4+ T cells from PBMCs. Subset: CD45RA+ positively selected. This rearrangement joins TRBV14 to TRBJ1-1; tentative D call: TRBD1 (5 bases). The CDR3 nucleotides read TGTGCCAGCAGCCATCCAGGGACCACTGAAGCTTTCTTT. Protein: CASSHPGTTEAFF.